The clone carrying this T cell receptor beta chain has ten or more counts. The antigen is undetermined. The data stem from a study of T cell repertoires in cytomegalovirus infection. Study-wide points: Dominating the ex vivo response were TCR beta clonotypes that were CMV-specific and HLA-C-restricted.

Trimming shortened V by 7 bases and J by 5 bases, and 17 bases separated the two germline ends. This CDR3 region has 14 residues. TCRdb passed the reads through MiXCR, listing each CDR3 protein once. The sample lists some 940,000 distinct CDR3 sequences, around 31% occurring once. The source is a human donor in good health (CMV status not recorded). Some clones in this sample may be carry-over from other donors' samples. The starting material was cultured CD8+ T cells from PBMCs, obtained from culture after CMV antigen stimulation. The chain employs TRBV12-3 or TRBV12-4 and TRBJ1-1; no clear D gene. The DNA of the CDR3 is TGTGCCAGCACCTTTCGTCGGGTCGGGACTGAAGCTTTCTTT. Translating it yields CASTFRRVGTEAFF.